Listed below are T cell receptor beta chains from one sample, sequenced in a study of blood T cells in healthy people across ages. MiXCR, run by TCRdb on the 5' RACE reads, gives a single entry per CDR3 protein. This table holds over 950,000 distinct CDR3 sequences, 35% to 40% found once. The source material was blood. These receptors originate from a man in his late teens or twenties in good health. Each CDR3 is given with its conserved first and last residue. D genes are given only for firm matches. Clone sizes are given selectively: once, few, many, or a class where the clone is expanded.

cdr3_aa: CSVVGSGYGYTF; cdr3_nt: TGCAGCGTTGTGGGGTCTGGGTATGGCTACACCTTC; cdr3_length: 12; j_call: TRBJ1-2; clone_size: NA; d_call: NA; v_call: TRBV29-1
cdr3_aa: CASSQELQGGTEAFF; cdr3_nt: TGCGCCAGCAGCCAAGAACTACAGGGTGGCACTGAAGCTTTCTTT; cdr3_length: 15; j_call: TRBJ1-1; clone_size: NA; d_call: NA; v_call: TRBV4-3
cdr3_aa: CASSPPGTTYGYTF; cdr3_nt: TGCGCCAGCAGCCCACCTGGGACTACCTATGGCTACACCTTC; cdr3_length: 14; j_call: TRBJ1-2; clone_size: NA; d_call: NA; v_call: TRBV4-3
cdr3_aa: CSVDEILYGYTF; cdr3_nt: TGCAGTGTAGATGAGATACTCTATGGCTACACCTTC; cdr3_length: 12; j_call: TRBJ1-2; clone_size: NA; d_call: NA; v_call: TRBV20-1
cdr3_aa: CAISEPRTGAPYNEQFF; cdr3_nt: TGTGCCATCAGTGAGCCTCGGACAGGGGCTCCTTACAATGAGCAGTTCTTC; cdr3_length: 17; j_call: TRBJ2-1; clone_size: NA; d_call: TRBD1; v_call: TRBV10-3
cdr3_aa: CASSLHLAGPTDTQYF; cdr3_nt: TGTGCCAGCAGTTTACACCTAGCGGGACCCACAGATACGCAGTATTTT; cdr3_length: 16; j_call: TRBJ2-3; clone_size: NA; d_call: TRBD2; v_call: TRBV12-3/TRBV12-4
cdr3_aa: CSARDYYESSYEQYF; cdr3_nt: TGCAGTGCTAGAGATTATTACGAGAGCTCCTACGAGCAGTACTTC; cdr3_length: 15; j_call: TRBJ2-7; clone_size: NA; d_call: NA; v_call: TRBV20-1
cdr3_aa: CASSLASGGAISEAFF; cdr3_nt: TGCGCCAGCAGCTTGGCCTCGGGGGGCGCTATCTCTGAAGCTTTCTTT; cdr3_length: 16; j_call: TRBJ1-1; clone_size: once; d_call: NA; v_call: TRBV5-1
cdr3_aa: CASSQEYRQGAYEQYF; cdr3_nt: TGCGCCAGCAGCCAAGAATATCGACAGGGGGCCTACGAGCAGTACTTC; cdr3_length: 16; j_call: TRBJ2-7; clone_size: NA; d_call: TRBD1; v_call: TRBV4-3
cdr3_aa: CSVEPGQGANEQFF; cdr3_nt: TGCAGCGTCGAGCCGGGACAGGGGGCGAATGAGCAGTTCTTC; cdr3_length: 14; j_call: TRBJ2-1; clone_size: NA; d_call: TRBD1; v_call: TRBV29-1
cdr3_aa: CASNLAHGIYEQYF; cdr3_nt: TGTGCCAGTAATCTAGCCCACGGGATTTACGAGCAGTACTTC; cdr3_length: 14; j_call: TRBJ2-7; clone_size: few; d_call: NA; v_call: TRBV6-2/TRBV6-3
cdr3_aa: CSVRTANSGANVLTF; cdr3_nt: TGCAGCGTTAGGACAGCGAACTCTGGGGCCAACGTCCTGACTTTC; cdr3_length: 15; j_call: TRBJ2-6; clone_size: NA; d_call: NA; v_call: TRBV29-1
cdr3_aa: CASSPTRGAPYGYTF; cdr3_nt: TGTGCCAGCAGCCCTACTAGAGGGGCTCCCTATGGCTACACCTTC; cdr3_length: 15; j_call: TRBJ1-2; clone_size: NA; d_call: NA; v_call: TRBV7-3
cdr3_aa: CSAPPSPLSYEQYF; cdr3_nt: TGCAGTGCCCCGCCTTCCCCCCTCTCCTACGAGCAGTACTTC; cdr3_length: 14; j_call: TRBJ2-7; clone_size: NA; d_call: NA; v_call: TRBV20-1
cdr3_aa: CASSEWSTISYEQYF; cdr3_nt: TGTGCCAGCAGTGAATGGAGTACTATCTCCTACGAGCAGTACTTC; cdr3_length: 15; j_call: TRBJ2-7; clone_size: NA; d_call: NA; v_call: TRBV25-1
cdr3_aa: CASSPNRGARYNEQFF; cdr3_nt: TGTGCCAGCAGCCCTAACAGGGGTGCTCGGTACAATGAGCAGTTCTTC; cdr3_length: 16; j_call: TRBJ2-1; clone_size: many; d_call: TRBD1; v_call: TRBV7-9
cdr3_aa: CASKTGVSTDTQYF; cdr3_nt: TGTGCCAGCAAAACCGGGGTTAGCACAGATACGCAGTATTTT; cdr3_length: 14; j_call: TRBJ2-3; clone_size: NA; d_call: NA; v_call: TRBV27
cdr3_aa: CASNAGAGNTIYF; cdr3_nt: TGTGCCAGCAATGCAGGGGCTGGAAACACCATATATTTT; cdr3_length: 13; j_call: TRBJ1-3; clone_size: NA; d_call: NA; v_call: TRBV6-1
cdr3_aa: CASSHAGRGVNTEAFF; cdr3_nt: TGTGCCAGCAGCCACGCAGGAAGGGGGGTGAACACTGAAGCTTTCTTT; cdr3_length: 16; j_call: TRBJ1-1; clone_size: NA; d_call: NA; v_call: TRBV14
cdr3_aa: CASSYIPRDRDGYTF; cdr3_nt: TGTGCCAGCAGTTACATCCCGAGGGACAGGGACGGCTACACCTTC; cdr3_length: 15; j_call: TRBJ1-2; clone_size: NA; d_call: TRBD1; v_call: TRBV6-5
cdr3_aa: CATGTGKASYNEQFF; cdr3_nt: TGTGCCACAGGGACAGGGAAGGCCTCCTACAATGAGCAGTTCTTC; cdr3_length: 15; j_call: TRBJ2-1; clone_size: few; d_call: TRBD1; v_call: TRBV6-5
cdr3_aa: CSARDRRGRADTRYF; cdr3_nt: TGCAGTGCTAGAGATCGCAGGGGGCGCGCAGATACGCGGTATTTT; cdr3_length: 15; j_call: TRBJ2-3; clone_size: NA; d_call: TRBD1; v_call: TRBV20-1
cdr3_aa: CASSPTRGSSYNEQFF; cdr3_nt: TGTGCCAGCAGCCCAACACGGGGATCCTCCTACAATGAGCAGTTCTTC; cdr3_length: 16; j_call: TRBJ2-1; clone_size: few; d_call: NA; v_call: TRBV3-1
cdr3_aa: CASSPPDGQPQHF; cdr3_nt: TGTGCCAGCAGTCCCCCCGATGGTCAGCCCCAGCATTTT; cdr3_length: 13; j_call: TRBJ1-5; clone_size: few; d_call: NA; v_call: TRBV6-5
cdr3_aa: CASGRPREKLFF; cdr3_nt: TGTGCCAGCGGAAGGCCTCGGGAAAAACTGTTTTTT; cdr3_length: 12; j_call: TRBJ1-4; clone_size: NA; d_call: NA; v_call: TRBV6-5
cdr3_aa: CATCDAGLAYEQYF; cdr3_nt: TGTGCCACCTGTGACGCGGGACTAGCCTACGAGCAGTACTTC; cdr3_length: 14; j_call: TRBJ2-7; clone_size: NA; d_call: TRBD2; v_call: TRBV10-3
cdr3_aa: CASSLEGGPSAEAFF; cdr3_nt: TGTGCCAGCAGCTTAGAAGGGGGACCATCGGCTGAAGCTTTCTTT; cdr3_length: 15; j_call: TRBJ1-1; clone_size: NA; d_call: NA; v_call: TRBV7-2
cdr3_aa: CASSKWSGSNQPQHF; cdr3_nt: TGTGCCAGCAGCAAGTGGTCCGGTAGCAATCAGCCCCAGCATTTT; cdr3_length: 15; j_call: TRBJ1-5; clone_size: once; d_call: NA; v_call: TRBV7-2
cdr3_aa: CASSQRFDRANYGYTF; cdr3_nt: TGCGCCAGCAGCCAACGCTTCGACAGGGCTAACTATGGCTACACCTTC; cdr3_length: 16; j_call: TRBJ1-2; clone_size: few; d_call: TRBD1; v_call: TRBV4-3
cdr3_aa: CASSYSDRAAYEQYF; cdr3_nt: TGTGCCAGCAGTTACTCGGACAGGGCGGCCTACGAGCAGTACTTC; cdr3_length: 15; j_call: TRBJ2-7; clone_size: NA; d_call: TRBD1; v_call: TRBV6-5
cdr3_aa: CAREDYEQYF; cdr3_nt: TGTGCCAGAGAAGACTACGAGCAGTACTTC; cdr3_length: 10; j_call: TRBJ2-7; clone_size: few; d_call: NA; v_call: TRBV27
cdr3_aa: CASSFRQGEGTGNQPQHF; cdr3_nt: TGTGCCAGCAGTTTCCGCCAGGGTGAAGGGACGGGCAATCAGCCCCAGCATTTT; cdr3_length: 18; j_call: TRBJ1-5; clone_size: NA; d_call: NA; v_call: TRBV12-3/TRBV12-4
cdr3_aa: CASSLQGLAETQYF; cdr3_nt: TGTGCCAGCAGTTTACAAGGACTAGCGGAGACCCAGTACTTC; cdr3_length: 14; j_call: TRBJ2-5; clone_size: few; d_call: TRBD2; v_call: TRBV28
cdr3_aa: CASGGGEPQHF; cdr3_nt: TGTGCCAGTGGAGGGGGGGAGCCCCAGCATTTT; cdr3_length: 11; j_call: TRBJ1-5; clone_size: NA; d_call: NA; v_call: TRBV9
cdr3_aa: CSAPIGLVDEKLFF; cdr3_nt: TGCAGTGCCCCGATCGGGCTCGTGGATGAAAAACTGTTTTTT; cdr3_length: 14; j_call: TRBJ1-4; clone_size: NA; d_call: NA; v_call: TRBV20-1
cdr3_aa: CASSAGARNQPQHF; cdr3_nt: TGTGCCAGCTCAGCAGGGGCCCGCAATCAGCCCCAGCATTTT; cdr3_length: 14; j_call: TRBJ1-5; clone_size: few; d_call: NA; v_call: TRBV27
cdr3_aa: CSPWTAGNTEAFF; cdr3_nt: TGCAGTCCGTGGACGGCAGGCAACACTGAAGCTTTCTTT; cdr3_length: 13; j_call: TRBJ1-1; clone_size: NA; d_call: NA; v_call: TRBV20-1
cdr3_aa: CASAGLRNTEAFF; cdr3_nt: TGTGCCAGCGCAGGACTGAGAAACACTGAAGCTTTCTTT; cdr3_length: 13; j_call: TRBJ1-1; clone_size: NA; d_call: NA; v_call: TRBV4-2
cdr3_aa: CSAAGQGNNEQYF; cdr3_nt: TGCAGCGCCGCGGGACAGGGAAACAATGAGCAGTACTTC; cdr3_length: 13; j_call: TRBJ2-7; clone_size: NA; d_call: TRBD1; v_call: TRBV29-1
cdr3_aa: CASSDAGQGDGYTF; cdr3_nt: TGTGCCAGCAGTGACGCGGGACAGGGAGATGGCTACACCTTC; cdr3_length: 14; j_call: TRBJ1-2; clone_size: NA; d_call: TRBD1; v_call: TRBV6-5
cdr3_aa: CASSLDSVTSYNSPLHF; cdr3_nt: TGCGCCAGCAGTCTCGACAGTGTTACCTCCTATAATTCACCCCTCCACTTT; cdr3_length: 17; j_call: TRBJ1-6; clone_size: NA; d_call: NA; v_call: TRBV4-3
cdr3_aa: CASTTTSGVPDTQYF; cdr3_nt: TGTGCCAGCACCACGACTAGCGGGGTCCCAGATACGCAGTATTTT; cdr3_length: 15; j_call: TRBJ2-3; clone_size: few; d_call: TRBD2; v_call: TRBV6-2/TRBV6-3
cdr3_aa: CASSFFGQGLETQYF; cdr3_nt: TGCGCCAGCAGCTTTTTTGGACAGGGGCTGGAGACCCAGTACTTC; cdr3_length: 15; j_call: TRBJ2-5; clone_size: NA; d_call: TRBD1; v_call: TRBV5-1
cdr3_aa: CASSLWGANTGELFF; cdr3_nt: TGTGCCAGCAGTTTATGGGGGGCGAACACCGGGGAGCTGTTTTTT; cdr3_length: 15; j_call: TRBJ2-2; clone_size: NA; d_call: NA; v_call: TRBV12-3/TRBV12-4
cdr3_aa: CASRRDRGEAFF; cdr3_nt: TGTGCCAGCAGACGCGACAGGGGTGAAGCTTTCTTT; cdr3_length: 12; j_call: TRBJ1-1; clone_size: NA; d_call: TRBD1; v_call: TRBV6-6
cdr3_aa: CASSSGNPGPPVSSGNTIYF; cdr3_nt: TGCGCCAGCAGCTCAGGGAACCCGGGACCGCCCGTAAGCTCTGGAAACACCATATATTTT; cdr3_length: 20; j_call: TRBJ1-3; clone_size: few; d_call: NA; v_call: TRBV5-1
cdr3_aa: CASSLAVGSYNEQYF; cdr3_nt: TGCGCCAGCAGCTTGGCCGTCGGCAGTTACAATGAGCAGTACTTC; cdr3_length: 15; j_call: TRBJ2-5; clone_size: once; d_call: NA; v_call: TRBV5-1
cdr3_aa: CASSLAGHQETQYF; cdr3_nt: TGTGCCAGCAGCTTAGCGGGGCACCAAGAGACCCAGTACTTC; cdr3_length: 14; j_call: TRBJ2-5; clone_size: many; d_call: TRBD2; v_call: TRBV12-3/TRBV12-4
cdr3_aa: CSAPGQGVETQYF; cdr3_nt: TGCAGTGCTCCTGGACAGGGAGTAGAGACCCAGTACTTC; cdr3_length: 13; j_call: TRBJ2-5; clone_size: NA; d_call: TRBD1; v_call: TRBV20-1
cdr3_aa: CAISGTSGGVGNEQYF; cdr3_nt: TGTGCCATCAGCGGGACTAGCGGGGGGGTCGGCAATGAGCAGTACTTC; cdr3_length: 16; j_call: TRBJ2-7; clone_size: NA; d_call: TRBD2; v_call: TRBV10-3
cdr3_aa: CASSTGLAGISTDTQYF; cdr3_nt: TGTGCCAGCAGCACTGGACTAGCGGGGATATCCACAGATACGCAGTATTTT; cdr3_length: 17; j_call: TRBJ2-3; clone_size: few; d_call: TRBD2; v_call: TRBV5-6
cdr3_aa: CASSLGDRENTEAFF; cdr3_nt: TGCGCCAGCAGCTTGGGGGACAGGGAAAACACTGAAGCTTTCTTT; cdr3_length: 15; j_call: TRBJ1-1; clone_size: once; d_call: TRBD1; v_call: TRBV5-1
cdr3_aa: CASSESGSAETQYF; cdr3_nt: TGTGCCAGCAGTGAGTCGGGCAGTGCGGAGACCCAGTACTTC; cdr3_length: 14; j_call: TRBJ2-5; clone_size: few; d_call: NA; v_call: TRBV25-1
cdr3_aa: CASSFQGAGQPQHF; cdr3_nt: TGTGCCAGCAGTTTTCAGGGGGCCGGACAGCCCCAGCATTTT; cdr3_length: 14; j_call: TRBJ1-5; clone_size: few; d_call: TRBD1; v_call: TRBV12-3/TRBV12-4
cdr3_aa: CASSRRGREPNEKLFF; cdr3_nt: TGTGCCAGCAGCCGACGGGGCAGGGAGCCTAATGAAAAACTGTTTTTT; cdr3_length: 16; j_call: TRBJ1-4; clone_size: NA; d_call: NA; v_call: TRBV3-1
cdr3_aa: CASSQGWDRSYNEQFF; cdr3_nt: TGCGCCAGCAGCCAAGGATGGGACCGTTCCTACAATGAGCAGTTCTTC; cdr3_length: 16; j_call: TRBJ2-1; clone_size: NA; d_call: NA; v_call: TRBV4-3
cdr3_aa: CASVPTNYGYTF; cdr3_nt: TGTGCCAGCGTGCCCACTAACTATGGCTACACCTTC; cdr3_length: 12; j_call: TRBJ1-2; clone_size: NA; d_call: NA; v_call: TRBV6-2/TRBV6-3
cdr3_aa: CASSHQRTGGQYGYTF; cdr3_nt: TGTGCCAGCAGCCACCAACGGACAGGGGGCCAGTATGGCTACACCTTC; cdr3_length: 16; j_call: TRBJ1-2; clone_size: few; d_call: TRBD1; v_call: TRBV9